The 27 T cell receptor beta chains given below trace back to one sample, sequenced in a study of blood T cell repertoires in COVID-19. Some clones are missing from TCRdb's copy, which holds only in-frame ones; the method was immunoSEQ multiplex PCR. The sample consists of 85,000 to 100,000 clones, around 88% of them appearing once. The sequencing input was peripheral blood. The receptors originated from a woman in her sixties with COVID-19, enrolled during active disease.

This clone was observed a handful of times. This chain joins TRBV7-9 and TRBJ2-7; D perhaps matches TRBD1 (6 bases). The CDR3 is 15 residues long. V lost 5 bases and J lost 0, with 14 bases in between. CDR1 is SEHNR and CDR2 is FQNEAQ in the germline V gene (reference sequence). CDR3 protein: CASSGRDIVSYEQYF. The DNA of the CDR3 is TGTGCCAGCAGCGGCCGGGACATAGTCTCCTACGAGCAGTACTTC.

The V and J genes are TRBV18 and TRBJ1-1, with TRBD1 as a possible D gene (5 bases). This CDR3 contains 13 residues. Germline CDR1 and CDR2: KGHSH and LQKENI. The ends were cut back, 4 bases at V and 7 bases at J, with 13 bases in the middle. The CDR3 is CASSLGEGFEAFF. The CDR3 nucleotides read TGTGCCAGCTCACTGGGGGAGGGTTTTGAAGCTTTCTTT.

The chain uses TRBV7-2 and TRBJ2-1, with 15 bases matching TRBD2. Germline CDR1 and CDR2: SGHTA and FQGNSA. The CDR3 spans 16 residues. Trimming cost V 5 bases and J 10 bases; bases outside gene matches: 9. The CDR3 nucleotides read TGTGCCAGCAGCGCCGGACTAGCGGGGGGGCGGAGAGAGCAGTTCTTC. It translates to CASSAGLAGGRREQFF. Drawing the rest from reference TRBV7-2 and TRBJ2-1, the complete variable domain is GAGVSQSPSNKVTEKGKDVELRCDPISGHTALYWYRQSLGQGLEFLIYFQGNSAPDKSGLPSDRFSAERTGGSVSTLTIQRTQQEDSAVYLCASSAGLAGGRREQFFGPGTRLTVL.

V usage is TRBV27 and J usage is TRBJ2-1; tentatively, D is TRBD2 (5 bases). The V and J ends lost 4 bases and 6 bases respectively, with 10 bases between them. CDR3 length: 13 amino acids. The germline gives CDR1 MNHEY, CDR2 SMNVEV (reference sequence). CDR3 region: CASSSGYLNEQFF. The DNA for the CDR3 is TGTGCCAGCAGTTCGGGGTACCTCAATGAGCAGTTCTTC.

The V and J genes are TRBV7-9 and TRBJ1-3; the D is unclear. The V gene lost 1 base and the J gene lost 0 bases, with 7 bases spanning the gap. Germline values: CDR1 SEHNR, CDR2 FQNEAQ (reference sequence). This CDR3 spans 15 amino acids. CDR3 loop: CASSLGQDSGNTIYF. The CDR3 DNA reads TGTGCCAGCAGCTTAGGCCAGGACTCTGGAAACACCATATATTTT.

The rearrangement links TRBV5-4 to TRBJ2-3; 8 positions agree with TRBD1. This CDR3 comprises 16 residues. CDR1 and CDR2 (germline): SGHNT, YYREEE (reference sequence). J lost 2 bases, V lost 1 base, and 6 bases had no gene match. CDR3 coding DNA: TGTGCCAGCAGCTTGCTCCAGGGGGCCAACACAGATACGCAGTATTTT. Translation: CASSLLQGANTDTQYF. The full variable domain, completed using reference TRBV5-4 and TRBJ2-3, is ETGVTQSPTHLIKTRGQQVTLRCSSQSGHNTVSWYQQALGQGPQFIFQYYREEENGRGNFPPRFSGLQFPNYSSELNVNALELDDSALYLCASSLLQGANTDTQYFGPGTRLTVL.

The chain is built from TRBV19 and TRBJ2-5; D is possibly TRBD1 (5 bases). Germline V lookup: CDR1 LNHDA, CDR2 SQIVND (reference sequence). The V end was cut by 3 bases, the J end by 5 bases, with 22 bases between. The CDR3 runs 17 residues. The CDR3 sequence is CASSMWGRTDPGETQYF. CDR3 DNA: TGTGCCAGTAGTATGTGGGGCAGAACGGACCCCGGGGAGACCCAGTACTTC.

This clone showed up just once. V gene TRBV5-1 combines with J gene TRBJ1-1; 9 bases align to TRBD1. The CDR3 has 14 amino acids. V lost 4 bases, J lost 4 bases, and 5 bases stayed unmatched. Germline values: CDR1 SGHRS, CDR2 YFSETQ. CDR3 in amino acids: CASSTGGIGTEAFF. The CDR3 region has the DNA TGCGCCAGCAGCACAGGGGGCATAGGCACTGAAGCTTTCTTT. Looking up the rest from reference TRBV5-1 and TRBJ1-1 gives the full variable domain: KAGVTQTPRYLIKTRGQQVTLSCSPISGHRSVSWYQQTPGQGLQFLFEYFSETQRNKGNFPGRFSGRQFSNSRSEMNVSTLELGDSALYLCASSTGGIGTEAFFGQGTRLTVV.

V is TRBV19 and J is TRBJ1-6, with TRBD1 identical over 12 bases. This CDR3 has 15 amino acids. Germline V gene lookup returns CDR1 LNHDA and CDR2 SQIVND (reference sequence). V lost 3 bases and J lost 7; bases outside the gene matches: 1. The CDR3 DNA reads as TGTGCCAGTAGTATCGGGACAGGGGGCAATTCACCCCTCCACTTT. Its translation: CASSIGTGGNSPLHF.

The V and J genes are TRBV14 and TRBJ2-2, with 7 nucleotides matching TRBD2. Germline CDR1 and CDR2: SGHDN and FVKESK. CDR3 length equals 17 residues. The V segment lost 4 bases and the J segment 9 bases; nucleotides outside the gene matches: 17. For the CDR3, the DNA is TGTGCCAGCAGCCCCTTCTGGCGGGGGACCCCCGGGCGGGAGCTGTTTTTT. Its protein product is CASSPFWRGTPGRELFF.

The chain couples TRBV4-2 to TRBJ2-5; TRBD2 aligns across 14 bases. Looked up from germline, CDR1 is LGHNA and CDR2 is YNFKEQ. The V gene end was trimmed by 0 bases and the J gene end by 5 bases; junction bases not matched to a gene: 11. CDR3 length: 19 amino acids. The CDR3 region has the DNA TGTGCCAGCAGCCAAGATGGGACTAGCGGGAGCGGGGTCCGTGAGACCCAGTACTTC. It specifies CASSQDGTSGSGVRETQYF.

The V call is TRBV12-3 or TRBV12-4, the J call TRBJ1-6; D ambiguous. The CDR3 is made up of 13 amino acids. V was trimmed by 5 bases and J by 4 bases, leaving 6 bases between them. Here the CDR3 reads CASSDWYNSPLHF. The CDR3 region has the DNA TGTGCCAGCAGTGACTGGTATAATTCACCCCTCCACTTT.

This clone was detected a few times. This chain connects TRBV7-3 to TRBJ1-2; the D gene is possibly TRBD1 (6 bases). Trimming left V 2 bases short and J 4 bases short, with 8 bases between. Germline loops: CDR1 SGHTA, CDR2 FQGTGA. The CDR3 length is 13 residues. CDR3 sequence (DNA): TGTGCCAGCAGCTTAGGACAGCGCTATGGCTACACCTTC. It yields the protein CASSLGQRYGYTF.

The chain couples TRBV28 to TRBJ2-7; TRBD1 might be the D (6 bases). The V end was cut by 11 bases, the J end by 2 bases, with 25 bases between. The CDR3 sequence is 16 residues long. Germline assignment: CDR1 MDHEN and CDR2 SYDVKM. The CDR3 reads CAVWAGTPTAPYEQYF. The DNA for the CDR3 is TGTGCCGTATGGGCCGGGACACCTACCGCCCCCTACGAGCAGTACTTC.

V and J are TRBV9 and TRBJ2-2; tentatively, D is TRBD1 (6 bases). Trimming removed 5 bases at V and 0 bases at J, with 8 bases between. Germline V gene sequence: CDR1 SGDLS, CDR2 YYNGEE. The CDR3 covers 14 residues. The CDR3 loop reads CASRQGTNTGELFF. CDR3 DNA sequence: TGTGCCAGCAGACAGGGAACGAACACCGGGGAGCTGTTTTTT.

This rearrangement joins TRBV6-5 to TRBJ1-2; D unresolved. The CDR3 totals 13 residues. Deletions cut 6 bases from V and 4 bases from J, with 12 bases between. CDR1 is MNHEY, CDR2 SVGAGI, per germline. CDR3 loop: CASREGGGYGYTF. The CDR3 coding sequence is TGTGCCAGCAGAGAGGGAGGCGGCTATGGCTACACCTTC.

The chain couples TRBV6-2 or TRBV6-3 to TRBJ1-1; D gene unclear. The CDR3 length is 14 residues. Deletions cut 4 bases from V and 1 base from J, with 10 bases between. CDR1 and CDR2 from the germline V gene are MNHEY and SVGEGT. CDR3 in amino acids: CASSWGGSNTEAFF. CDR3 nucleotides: TGTGCCAGCAGTTGGGGAGGGTCGAACACTGAAGCTTTCTTT.

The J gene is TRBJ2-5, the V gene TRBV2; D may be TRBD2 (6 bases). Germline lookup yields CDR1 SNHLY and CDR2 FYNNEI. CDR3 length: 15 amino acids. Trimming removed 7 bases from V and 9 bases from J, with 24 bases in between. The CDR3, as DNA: TGTGCCAGCACCGTAGCGGAGGCCCCCAGAAAGGCCCAGTACTTC. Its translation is CASTVAEAPRKAQYF.

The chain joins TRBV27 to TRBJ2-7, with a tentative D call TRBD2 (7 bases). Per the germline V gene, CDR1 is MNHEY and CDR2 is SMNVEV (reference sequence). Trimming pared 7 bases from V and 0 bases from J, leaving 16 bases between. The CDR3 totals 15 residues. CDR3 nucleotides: TGTGCCAGCACCAGAAAGGGGGGGAGCTCCTACGAGCAGTACTTC. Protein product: CASTRKGGSSYEQYF.

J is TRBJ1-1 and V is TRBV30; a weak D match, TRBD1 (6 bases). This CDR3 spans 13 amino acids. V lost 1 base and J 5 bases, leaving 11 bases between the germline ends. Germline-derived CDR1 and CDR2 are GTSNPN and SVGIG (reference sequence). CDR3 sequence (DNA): TGTGCCTGGAGTGGACAGGCAATGACTGAAGCTTTCTTT. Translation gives CAWSGQAMTEAFF.

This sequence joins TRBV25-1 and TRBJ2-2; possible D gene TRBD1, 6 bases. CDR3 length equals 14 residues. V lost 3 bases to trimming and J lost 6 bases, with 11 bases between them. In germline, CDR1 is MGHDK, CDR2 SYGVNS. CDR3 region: CASSDRGTAGELFF. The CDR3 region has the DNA TGTGCCAGCAGTGACAGGGGTACGGCCGGGGAGCTGTTTTTT.

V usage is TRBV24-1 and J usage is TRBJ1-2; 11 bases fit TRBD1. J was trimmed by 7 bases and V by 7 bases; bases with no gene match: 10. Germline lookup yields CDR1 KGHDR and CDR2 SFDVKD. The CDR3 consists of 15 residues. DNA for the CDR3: TGTGCCACCAGGAGGGACAGGGGGAGGTTGAGTGGCTACACCTTC. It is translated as CATRRDRGRLSGYTF.

The CDR3 reads CASSLGSQGWEQYF. In DNA, the CDR3 is TGTGCCAGCAGCTTAGGTTCGCAGGGGTGGGAGCAGTACTTC. V gene TRBV7-9 combines with J gene TRBJ2-7, with D possibly being TRBD1 (6 bases). V was trimmed by 1 base and J by 7 bases, leaving 14 bases between them. CDR1 and CDR2 (germline): SEHNR, FQNEAQ (reference sequence). The CDR3 is 14 amino acids.

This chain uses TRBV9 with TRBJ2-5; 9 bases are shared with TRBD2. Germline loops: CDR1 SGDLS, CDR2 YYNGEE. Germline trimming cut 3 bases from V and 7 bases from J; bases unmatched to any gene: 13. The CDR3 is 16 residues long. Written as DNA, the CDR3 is TGTGCCAGCAGCGCCGGCGGGGGGGCCGTTGTTGGGACCCAGTACTTC. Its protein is CASSAGGGAVVGTQYF.

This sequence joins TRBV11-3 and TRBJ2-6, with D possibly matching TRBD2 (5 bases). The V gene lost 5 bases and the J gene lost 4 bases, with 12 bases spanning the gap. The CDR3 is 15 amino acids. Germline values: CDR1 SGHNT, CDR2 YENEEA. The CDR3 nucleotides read TGTGCCAGCAGCCCAGGACTCTCCGGGGCCAACGTCCTGACTTTC. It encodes CASSPGLSGANVLTF.

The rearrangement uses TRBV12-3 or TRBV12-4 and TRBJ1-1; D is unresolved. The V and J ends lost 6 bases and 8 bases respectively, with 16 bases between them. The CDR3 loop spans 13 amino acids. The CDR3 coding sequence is TGTGCCAGCAGCCCTACGTTGGCGGGGGAAGCTTTCTTT. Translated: CASSPTLAGEAFF.

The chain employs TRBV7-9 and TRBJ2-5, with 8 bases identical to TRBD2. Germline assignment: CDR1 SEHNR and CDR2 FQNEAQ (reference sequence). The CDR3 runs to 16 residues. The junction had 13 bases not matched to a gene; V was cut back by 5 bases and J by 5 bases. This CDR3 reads CASSPIRLAPEETQYF. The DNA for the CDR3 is TGTGCCAGCAGCCCTATCAGACTAGCGCCCGAGGAGACCCAGTACTTC. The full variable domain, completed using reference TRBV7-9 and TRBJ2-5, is DTGVSQNPRHKITKRGQNVTFRCDPISEHNRLYWYRQTLGQGPEFLTYFQNEAQLEKSRLLSDRFSAERPKGSFSTLEIQRTEQGDSAMYLCASSPIRLAPEETQYFGPGTRLLVL.